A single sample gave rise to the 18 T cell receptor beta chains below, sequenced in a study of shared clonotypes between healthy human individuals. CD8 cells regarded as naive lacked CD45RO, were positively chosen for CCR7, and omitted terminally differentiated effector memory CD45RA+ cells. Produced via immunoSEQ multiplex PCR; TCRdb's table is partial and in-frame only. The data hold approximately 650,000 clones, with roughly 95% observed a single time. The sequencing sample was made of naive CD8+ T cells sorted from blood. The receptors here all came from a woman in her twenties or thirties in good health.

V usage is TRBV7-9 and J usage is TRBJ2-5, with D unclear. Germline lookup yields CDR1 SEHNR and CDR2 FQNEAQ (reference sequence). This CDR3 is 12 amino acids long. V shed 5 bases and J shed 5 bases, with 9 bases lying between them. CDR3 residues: CASSPSLETQYF. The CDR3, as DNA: TGTGCCAGCAGCCCGTCTTTGGAGACCCAGTACTTC.

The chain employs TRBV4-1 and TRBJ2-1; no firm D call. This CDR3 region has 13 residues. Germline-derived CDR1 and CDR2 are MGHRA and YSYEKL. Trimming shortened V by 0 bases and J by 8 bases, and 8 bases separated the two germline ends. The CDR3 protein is CASSQEGSHEQFF. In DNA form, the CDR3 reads TGCGCCAGCAGCCAAGAAGGATCCCATGAGCAGTTCTTC.

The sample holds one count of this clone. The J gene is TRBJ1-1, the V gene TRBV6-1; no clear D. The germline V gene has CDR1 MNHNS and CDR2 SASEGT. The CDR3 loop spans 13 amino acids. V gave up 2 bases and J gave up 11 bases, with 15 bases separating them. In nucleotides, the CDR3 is TGTGCCAGCAGTGAATTCGTCAAACTGGAGGCTTTCTTT. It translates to CASSEFVKLEAFF.

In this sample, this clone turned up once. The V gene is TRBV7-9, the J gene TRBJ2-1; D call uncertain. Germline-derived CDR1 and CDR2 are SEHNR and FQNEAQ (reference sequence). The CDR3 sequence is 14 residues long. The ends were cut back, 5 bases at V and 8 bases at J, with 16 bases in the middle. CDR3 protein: CASSARPSLDEQFF. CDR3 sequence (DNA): TGTGCCAGCAGCGCGAGGCCTAGTTTAGATGAGCAGTTCTTC.

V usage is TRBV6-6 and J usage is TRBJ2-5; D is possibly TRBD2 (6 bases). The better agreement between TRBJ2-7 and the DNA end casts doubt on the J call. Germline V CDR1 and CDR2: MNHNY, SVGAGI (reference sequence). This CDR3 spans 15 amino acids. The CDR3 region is CASSYAGRDIDEQYF. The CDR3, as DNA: TGTGCCAGCAGTTACGCGGGGCGGGATATCGACGAGCAGTACTTC.

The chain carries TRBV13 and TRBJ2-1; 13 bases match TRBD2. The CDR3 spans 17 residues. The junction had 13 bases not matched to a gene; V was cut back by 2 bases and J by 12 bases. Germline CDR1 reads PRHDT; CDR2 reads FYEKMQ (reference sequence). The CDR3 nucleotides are TGTGCCAGCAGCTTATCCCCCGGTGGACTAGCGGGAGCAGGGCAGTTCTTC. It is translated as CASSLSPGGLAGAGQFF.

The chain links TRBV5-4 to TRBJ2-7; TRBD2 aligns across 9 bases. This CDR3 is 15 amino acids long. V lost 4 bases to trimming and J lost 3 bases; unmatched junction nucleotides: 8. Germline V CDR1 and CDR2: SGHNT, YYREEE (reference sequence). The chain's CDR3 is CASSPGTSRYYEQYF. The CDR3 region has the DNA TGTGCCAGCAGCCCCGGGACTAGCCGTTACTACGAGCAGTACTTC.

CDR3 sequence: CASSYFRGSSYNEQFF. The CDR3 region has the DNA TGTGCCAGCAGTTACTTTCGGGGGAGCTCCTACAATGAGCAGTTCTTC. The V and J genes are TRBV6-5 and TRBJ2-1, with D possibly matching TRBD2 (6 bases). The CDR3 covers 16 residues. Germline-derived CDR1 and CDR2 are MNHEY and SVGAGI. V shed 1 base and J shed 0 bases, with 10 bases lying between them.

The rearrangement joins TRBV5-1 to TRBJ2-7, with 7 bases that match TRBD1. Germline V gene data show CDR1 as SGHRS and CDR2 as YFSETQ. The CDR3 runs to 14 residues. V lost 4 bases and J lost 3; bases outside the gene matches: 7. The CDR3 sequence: CASSQGTVHYEQYF. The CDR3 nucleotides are TGCGCCAGCAGCCAGGGGACAGTGCACTACGAGCAGTACTTC.

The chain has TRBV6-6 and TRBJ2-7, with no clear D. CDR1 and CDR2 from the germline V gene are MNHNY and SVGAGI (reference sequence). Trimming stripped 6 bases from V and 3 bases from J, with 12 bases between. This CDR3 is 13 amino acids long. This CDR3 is CASSHPPHYEQYF. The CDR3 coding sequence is TGTGCCAGCAGCCATCCCCCACACTACGAGCAGTACTTC.

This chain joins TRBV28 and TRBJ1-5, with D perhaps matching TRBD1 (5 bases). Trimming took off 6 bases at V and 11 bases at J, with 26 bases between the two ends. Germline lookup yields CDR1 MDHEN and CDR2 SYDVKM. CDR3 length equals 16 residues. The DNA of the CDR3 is TGTGCCAGCAGCCCTGGGCACCTGGGGGTTAAAACGGCCCAGCATTTT. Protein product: CASSPGHLGVKTAQHF.

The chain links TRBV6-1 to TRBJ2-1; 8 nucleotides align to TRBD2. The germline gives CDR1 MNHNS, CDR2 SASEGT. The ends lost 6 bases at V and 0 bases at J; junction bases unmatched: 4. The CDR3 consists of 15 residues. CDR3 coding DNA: TGTGCCAGCAGGACGCGGGGGGACTCCTACAATGAGCAGTTCTTC. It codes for CASRTRGDSYNEQFF.

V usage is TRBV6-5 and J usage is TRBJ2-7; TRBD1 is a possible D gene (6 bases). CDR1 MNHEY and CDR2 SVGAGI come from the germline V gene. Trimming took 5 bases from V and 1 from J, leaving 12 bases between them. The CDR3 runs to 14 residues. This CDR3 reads CASSTRDTSYEQYF. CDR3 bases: TGTGCCAGCAGTACCCGGGACACGTCCTACGAGCAGTACTTC.

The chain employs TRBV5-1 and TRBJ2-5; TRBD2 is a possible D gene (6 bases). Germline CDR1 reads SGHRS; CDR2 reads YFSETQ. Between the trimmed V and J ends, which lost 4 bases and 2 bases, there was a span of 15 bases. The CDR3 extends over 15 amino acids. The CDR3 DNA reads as TGCGCCAGCAGCAGGTGGCGGGGAAGACAAGAGACCCAGTACTTC. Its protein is CASSRWRGRQETQYF.

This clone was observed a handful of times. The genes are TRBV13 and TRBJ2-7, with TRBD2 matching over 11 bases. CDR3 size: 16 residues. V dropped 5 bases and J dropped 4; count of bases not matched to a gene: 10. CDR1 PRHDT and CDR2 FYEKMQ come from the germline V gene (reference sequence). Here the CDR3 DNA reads TGTGCCAGCAGCCTCAGTAGCGGGAGGGCCAGATACGAGCAGTACTTC. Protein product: CASSLSSGRARYEQYF.

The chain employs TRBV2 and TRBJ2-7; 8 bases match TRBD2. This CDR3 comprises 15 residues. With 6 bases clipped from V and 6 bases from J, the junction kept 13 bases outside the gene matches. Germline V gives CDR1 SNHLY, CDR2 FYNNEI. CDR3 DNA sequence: TGTGCCAGCAGCCCGGTCGAGACTAGCGATCTCGAGCAGTACTTC. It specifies CASSPVETSDLEQYF. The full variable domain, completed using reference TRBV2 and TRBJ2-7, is EPEVTQTPSHQVTQMGQEVILRCVPISNHLYFYWYRQILGQKVEFLVSFYNNEISEKSEIFDDQFSVERPDGSNFTLKIRSTKLEDSAMYFCASSPVETSDLEQYFGPGTRLTVT.

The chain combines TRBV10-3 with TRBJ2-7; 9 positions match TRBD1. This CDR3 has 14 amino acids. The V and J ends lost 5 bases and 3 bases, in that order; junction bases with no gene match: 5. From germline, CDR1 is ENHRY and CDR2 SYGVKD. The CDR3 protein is CAISNRDRDYEQYF. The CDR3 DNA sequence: TGTGCCATCAGTAACCGGGACAGGGACTACGAGCAGTACTTC.

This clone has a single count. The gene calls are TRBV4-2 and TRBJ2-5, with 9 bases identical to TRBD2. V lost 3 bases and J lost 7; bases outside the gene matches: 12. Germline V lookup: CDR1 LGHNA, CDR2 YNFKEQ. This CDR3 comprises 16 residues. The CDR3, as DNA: TGTGCCAGCAGCCAGGTTCTTAGCGGGAGTGGGGGGACCCAGTACTTC. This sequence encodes CASSQVLSGSGGTQYF.